This TCR beta chain was sequenced for a study of neoadjuvant anti-PD-1 for oral cavity cancer. Overall study results and limits: Treg/Th17 ratio rose with pretreatment blood and fell with post-treatment tumor TCRbeta clonality.

Generated by immunoSEQ multiplex PCR, the TCRdb table keeps only in-frame clones and is missing some. Of tens of thousands of clones in the sample, 30% to 40% were seen once. V was clipped by 0 bases and J by 5 bases; unmatched bases: 0. Germline CDR1 SGHDT, CDR2 YYEEEE. This CDR3 spans 13 amino acids. Time point specified: after neoadjuvant nivolumab, at surgical resection. This clone was seen ten or more times. Its specificity is unknown. Material: tumor tissue, obtained after nivolumab (anti-PD-1) treatment. The chain combines TRBV5-6 with TRBJ2-7; 9 bases line up with TRBD1. The TCR was taken from a person aged 35-79 years with oral cavity squamous cell carcinoma. Here the CDR3 DNA reads TGTGCCAGCAGCTTGGGACAGGGGGACGAGCAGTACTTC. Its translation is CASSLGQGDEQYF.